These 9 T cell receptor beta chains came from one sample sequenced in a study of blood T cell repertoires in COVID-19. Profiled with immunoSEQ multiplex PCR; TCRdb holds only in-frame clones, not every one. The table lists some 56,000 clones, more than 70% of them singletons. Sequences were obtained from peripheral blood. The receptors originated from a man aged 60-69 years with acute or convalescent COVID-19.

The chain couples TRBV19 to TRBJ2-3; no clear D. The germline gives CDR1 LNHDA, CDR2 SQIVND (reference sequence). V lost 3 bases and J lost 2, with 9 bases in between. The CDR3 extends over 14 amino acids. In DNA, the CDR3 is TGTGCCAGTAGTATTTGGGCCTTCACAGATACGCAGTATTTT. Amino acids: CASSIWAFTDTQYF.

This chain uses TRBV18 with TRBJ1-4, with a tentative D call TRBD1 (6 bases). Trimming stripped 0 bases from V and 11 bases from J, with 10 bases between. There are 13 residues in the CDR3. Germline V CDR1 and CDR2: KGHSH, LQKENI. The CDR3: CASSPPVQGKLFF. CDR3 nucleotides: TGTGCCAGCTCACCACCCGTTCAGGGGAAACTGTTTTTT.

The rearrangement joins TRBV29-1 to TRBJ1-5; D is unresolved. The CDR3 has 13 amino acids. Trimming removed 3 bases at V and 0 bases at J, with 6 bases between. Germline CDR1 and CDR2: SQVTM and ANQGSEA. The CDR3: CSVESGSNQPQHF. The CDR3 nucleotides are TGCAGCGTTGAGTCGGGTAGCAATCAGCCCCAGCATTTT. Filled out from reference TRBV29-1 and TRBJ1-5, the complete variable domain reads SAVISQKPSRDICQRGTSLTIQCQVDSQVTMMFWYRQQPGQSLTLIATANQGSEATYESGFVIDKFPISRPNLTFSTLTVSNMSPEDSSIYLCSVESGSNQPQHFGDGTRLSIL.

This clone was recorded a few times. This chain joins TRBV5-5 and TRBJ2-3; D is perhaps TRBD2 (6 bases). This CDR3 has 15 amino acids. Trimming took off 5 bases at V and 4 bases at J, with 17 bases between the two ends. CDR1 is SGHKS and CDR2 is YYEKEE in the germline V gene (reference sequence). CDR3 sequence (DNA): TGTGCCAGCAGTTCCGGGACTCTTCAATCAGATACGCAGTATTTT. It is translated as CASSSGTLQSDTQYF.

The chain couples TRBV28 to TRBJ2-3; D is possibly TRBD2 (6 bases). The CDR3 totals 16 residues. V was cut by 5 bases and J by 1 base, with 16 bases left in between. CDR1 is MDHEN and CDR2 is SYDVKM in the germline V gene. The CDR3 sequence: CASSEEGGLGTDTQYF. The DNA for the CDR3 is TGTGCCAGCAGTGAGGAGGGAGGCCTTGGCACAGATACGCAGTATTTT.

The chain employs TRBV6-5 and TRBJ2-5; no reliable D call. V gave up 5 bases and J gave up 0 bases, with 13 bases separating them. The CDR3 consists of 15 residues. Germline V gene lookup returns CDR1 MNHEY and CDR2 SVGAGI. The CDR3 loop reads CASSTPRVHQETQYF. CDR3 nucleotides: TGTGCCAGCAGTACCCCGAGAGTGCACCAAGAGACCCAGTACTTC.

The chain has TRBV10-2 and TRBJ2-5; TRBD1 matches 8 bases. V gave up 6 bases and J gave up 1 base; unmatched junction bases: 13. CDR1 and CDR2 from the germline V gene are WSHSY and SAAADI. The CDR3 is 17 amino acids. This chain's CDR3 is CASRETSGTGPQETQYF. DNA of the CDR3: TGCGCCAGCAGGGAAACCTCTGGGACAGGCCCCCAAGAGACCCAGTACTTC.

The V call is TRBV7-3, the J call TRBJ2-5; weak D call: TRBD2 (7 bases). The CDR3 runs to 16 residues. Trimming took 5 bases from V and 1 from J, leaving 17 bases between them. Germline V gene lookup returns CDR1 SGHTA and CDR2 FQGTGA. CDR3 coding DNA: TGTGCCAGCAGCCTAGGCTCCGCGGGGGCCCAAGAGACCCAGTACTTC. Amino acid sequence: CASSLGSAGAQETQYF.

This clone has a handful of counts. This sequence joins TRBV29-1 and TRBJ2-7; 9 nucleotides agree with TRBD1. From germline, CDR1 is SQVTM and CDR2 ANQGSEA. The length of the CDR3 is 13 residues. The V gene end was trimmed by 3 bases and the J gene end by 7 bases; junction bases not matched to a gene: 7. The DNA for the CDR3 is TGCAGCGTTGAGGGACAGGGTGGCGCGGAGCAGTACTTC. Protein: CSVEGQGGAEQYF.